This T cell receptor beta chain is from a study of CD8+ T cells in alopecia areata. As regards this clone: The antigen remains undetermined.

Study-level findings and limits: Researchers reported that TCR sharing among patients proved less clear than in mice, possibly HLA-linked. Among the top 100, expanded CD8+ clones, as well as scalp clonality, were significantly decreased by tofacitinib. Amid tofacitinib therapy, many expanded lesional clones stayed present in scalp and blood.

cDNA serving as the sequencing template came from extracted, reverse transcribed RNA. Profiling relied on immunoSEQ multiplex PCR, and the TCRdb table lists in-frame clones only, not all of them. The sample consists of 100,000 to 150,000 clones, approximately 60% of them appearing once. There are 14 residues in the CDR3. Trimming took off 2 bases at V and 2 bases at J, with 13 bases between the two ends. The germline V gene encodes CDR1 GTSNPN and CDR2 SVGIG (reference sequence). The sample's treatment: oral pan-JAK inhibitor, 5-10 mg twice daily. T lymphocytes (CD4+ and CD8+) were sorted from PBMCs. V is TRBV30 and J is TRBJ2-7, with D possibly being TRBD1 (6 bases). This clonotype was sampled from a human donor with alopecia areata. Sequences were derived from CD4+ T cells sorted from blood, sampled at week 4, from a patient treated with tofacitinib. In DNA, the CDR3 is TGTGCCTGGAGTCCGCAGGGGAGAACCTACGAGCAGTACTTC. Amino acids: CAWSPQGRTYEQYF.